The present entry profiles one TCR beta chain with its context. Per germline, CDR1 SGHKS and CDR2 YYEKEE (reference sequence). V lost 9 bases and J lost 3; bases outside the gene matches: 4. The CDR3 has 13 amino acids. The record originates from a study of blood T cell repertoires in COVID-19. Turning to the study itself: Samples came from the United States, Italy and Spain, spanning acute and convalescent COVID-19. Sample material is recorded as cDNA or gDNA derived from T cells, B-cell-depleted T cells, or PBMCs.

Source study methods: Estimated nucleated cell counts came from reference gene primer amplification. Sequenced by immunoSEQ multiplex PCR; TCRdb stores in-frame clones only, minus some. That table gives V, J and clone size, and the DNA gave D and trimming. The repertoire includes some 120,000 clones, around 80% of them detected once, and about 6% sits in the top ten. The sequencing input was peripheral blood. The chain employs TRBV5-5 and TRBJ2-7; 12 nucleotides line up with TRBD2. The sequence came from a man older than 75 with active or convalescent COVID-19. The CDR3 sequence: CATTSGGHYEQYF. CDR3 in DNA: TGTGCCACCACTAGCGGGGGGCACTACGAGCAGTACTTC.